This T cell receptor beta chain was recovered during a study of a mutant IDH1 vaccine in newly diagnosed glioma. As for the study in general: Week 35 held visit V12, while week 47 held visit V13. Findings and limits, study-wide: With respect to changes in top peripheral T cell clonotypes, pseudoprogression seemed unrelated.

Indicated time point: week 35, safety follow-up. It was 300 ug of mutant IDH1 20-mer peptide that made up each vaccine dose, given with topical imiquimod. New WHO grade 3 or 4 IDH1-mutant, ATRX-lost astrocytomas were present in all donors. A note on this clone: Its target is not known.

Generated by immunoSEQ multiplex PCR, the TCRdb table keeps only in-frame clones and is missing some. This sample has about 69,000 clones; around nine tenths occur once, and the top ten carry about 2%. Germline CDR1 is SEHNR and CDR2 is FQNEAQ (reference sequence). The ends were cut back, 4 bases at V and 7 bases at J, with 17 bases in the middle. The length of the CDR3 is 14 residues. The chain is built from TRBV7-9 and TRBJ2-7, with D perhaps TRBD1 or TRBD2 (6 bases each). The TCR comes from a man aged 30 to 39 with glioma. This material consisted of PBMCs, taken from a glioma patient whose treatment included an IDH1 peptide vaccine. The CDR3, as DNA: TGTGCCAGCAGCTCGGGTTGGGGGGCTGATGAGCAGTACTTC. It encodes CASSSGWGADEQYF.